The clone carrying this T cell receptor (beta chain) was detected only a few times. The data were taken from a study of control samples from healthy donors and cancer patients. V trimming: 0 bases; J trimming: 5 bases; junction bases outside the gene matches: 9. The CDR3 has 17 amino acids. Germline CDR1 LGHNA, CDR2 YNFKEQ. Generated by immunoSEQ multiplex PCR, the TCRdb table keeps only in-frame clones and is missing some. The sample consists of about 44,000 clones, 70% to 90% of them appearing once. The chain uses TRBV4-2 and TRBJ2-5, with 10 bases identical to TRBD2. The TCR originated in a woman aged 55-69 years with lung cancer. The sequenced sample consisted of PBMCs. The CDR3 bases are TGTGCCAGCAGCCAAGATCTAGCGGGAGAGGAAGGGGAGACCCAGTACTTC. It yields the protein CASSQDLAGEEGETQYF.